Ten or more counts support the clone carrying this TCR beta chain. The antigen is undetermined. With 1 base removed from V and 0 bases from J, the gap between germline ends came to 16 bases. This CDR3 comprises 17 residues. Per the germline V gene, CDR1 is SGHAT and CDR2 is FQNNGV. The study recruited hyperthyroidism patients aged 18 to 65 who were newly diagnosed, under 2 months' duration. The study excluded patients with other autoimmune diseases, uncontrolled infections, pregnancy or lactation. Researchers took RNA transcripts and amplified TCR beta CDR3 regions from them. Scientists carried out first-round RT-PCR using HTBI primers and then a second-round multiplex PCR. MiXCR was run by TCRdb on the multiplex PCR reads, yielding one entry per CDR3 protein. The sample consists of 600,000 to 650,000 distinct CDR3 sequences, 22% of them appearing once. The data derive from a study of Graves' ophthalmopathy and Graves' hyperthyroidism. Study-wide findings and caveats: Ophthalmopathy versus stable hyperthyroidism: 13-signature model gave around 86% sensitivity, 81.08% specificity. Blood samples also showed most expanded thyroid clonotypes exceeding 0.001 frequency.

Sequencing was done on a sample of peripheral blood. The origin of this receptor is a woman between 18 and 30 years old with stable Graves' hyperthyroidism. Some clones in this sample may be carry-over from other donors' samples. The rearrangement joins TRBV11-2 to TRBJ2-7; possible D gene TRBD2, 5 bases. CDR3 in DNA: TGTGCCAGCAGCTTAGGAATGTGGGGAGACTCCTCCTACGAGCAGTACTTC. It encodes CASSLGMWGDSSYEQYF.